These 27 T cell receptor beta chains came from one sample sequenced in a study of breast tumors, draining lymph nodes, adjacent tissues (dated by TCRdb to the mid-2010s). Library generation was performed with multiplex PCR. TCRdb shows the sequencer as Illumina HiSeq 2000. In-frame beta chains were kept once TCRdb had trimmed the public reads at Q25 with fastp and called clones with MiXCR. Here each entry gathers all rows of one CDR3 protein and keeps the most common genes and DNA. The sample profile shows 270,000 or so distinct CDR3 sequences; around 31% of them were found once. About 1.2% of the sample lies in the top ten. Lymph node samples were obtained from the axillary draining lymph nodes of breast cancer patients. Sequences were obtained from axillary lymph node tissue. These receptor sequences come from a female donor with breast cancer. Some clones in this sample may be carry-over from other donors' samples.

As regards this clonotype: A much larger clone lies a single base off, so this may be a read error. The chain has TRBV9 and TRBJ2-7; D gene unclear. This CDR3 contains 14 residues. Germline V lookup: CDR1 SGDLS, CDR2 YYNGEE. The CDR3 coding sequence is TGTGCCAGCAGCGTAAGTCCCCTGGGTTACGAGCAGTCCTTC. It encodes CASSVSPLGYEQSF.

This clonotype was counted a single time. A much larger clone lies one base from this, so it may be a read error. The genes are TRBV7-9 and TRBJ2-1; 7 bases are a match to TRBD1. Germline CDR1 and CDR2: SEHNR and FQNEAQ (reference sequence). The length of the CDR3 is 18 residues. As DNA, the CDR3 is TGTGCCGGCAGCAAGACAGGGAGTCTCGCGGTCTCCTACAATGAGCAGTTCTTC. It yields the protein CAGSKTGSLAVSYNEQFF. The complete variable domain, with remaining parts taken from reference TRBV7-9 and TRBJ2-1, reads DTGVSQNPRHKITKRGQNVTFRCDPISEHNRLYWYRQTLGQGPEFLTYFQNEAQLEKSRLLSDRFSAERPKGSFSTLEIQRTEQGDSAMYLCAGSKTGSLAVSYNEQFFGPGTRLTVL.

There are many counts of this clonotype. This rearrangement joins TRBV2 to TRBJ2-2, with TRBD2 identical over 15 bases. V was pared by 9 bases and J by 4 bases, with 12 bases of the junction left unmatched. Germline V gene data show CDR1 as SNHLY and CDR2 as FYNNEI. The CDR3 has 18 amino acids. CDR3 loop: CARSKGLAGGVGTGELFF. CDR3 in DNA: TGTGCCAGAAGTAAGGGACTAGCGGGAGGCGTAGGCACCGGGGAGCTGTTTTTT.

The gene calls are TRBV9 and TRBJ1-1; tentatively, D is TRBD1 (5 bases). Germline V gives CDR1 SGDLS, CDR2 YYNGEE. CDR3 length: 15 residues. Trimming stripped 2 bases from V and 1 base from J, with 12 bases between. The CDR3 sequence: CASSVISGGNTEAFF. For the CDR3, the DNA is TGTGCCAGCAGCGTTATTTCGGGGGGGAACACTGAAGCTTTCTTT.

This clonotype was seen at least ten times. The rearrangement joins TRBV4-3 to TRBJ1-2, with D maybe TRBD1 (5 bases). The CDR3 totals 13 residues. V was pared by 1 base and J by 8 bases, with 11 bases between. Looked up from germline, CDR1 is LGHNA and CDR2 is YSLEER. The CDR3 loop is CASSQVGLWGYTF. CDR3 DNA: TGCGCCAGCAGCCAAGTGGGACTTTGGGGCTACACCTTC.

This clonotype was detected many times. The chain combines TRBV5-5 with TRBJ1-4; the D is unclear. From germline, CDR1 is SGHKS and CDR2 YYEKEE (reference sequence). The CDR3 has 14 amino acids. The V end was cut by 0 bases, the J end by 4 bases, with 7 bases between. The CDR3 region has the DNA TGTGCCAGCAGCTTGGTACCGGATAATGAAAAACTGTTTTTT. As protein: CASSLVPDNEKLFF.

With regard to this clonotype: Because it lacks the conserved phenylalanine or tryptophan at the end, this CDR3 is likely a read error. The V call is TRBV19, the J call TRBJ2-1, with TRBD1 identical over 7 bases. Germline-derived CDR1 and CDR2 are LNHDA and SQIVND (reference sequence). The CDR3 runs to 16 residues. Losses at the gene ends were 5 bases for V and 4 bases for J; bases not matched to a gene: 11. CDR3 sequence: CASSLSGTARYNEQFS. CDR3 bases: TGTGCCAGTAGTCTTTCCGGGACAGCTCGTTACAATGAGCAGTTCTCC.

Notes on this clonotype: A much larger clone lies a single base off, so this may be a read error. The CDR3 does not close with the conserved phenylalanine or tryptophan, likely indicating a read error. The CDR3: CASSLELAGLDTQYL. The CDR3 nucleotides read TGTGCCAGCAGCTTAGAACTAGCGGGATTAGATACGCAGTATCTT. The rearrangement joins TRBV11-3 to TRBJ2-3; TRBD2 matches 10 bases. The CDR3 has 15 amino acids. V lost 0 bases, J lost 5 bases, and 2 bases stayed unmatched. Per the germline V gene, CDR1 is SGHNT and CDR2 is YENEEA.

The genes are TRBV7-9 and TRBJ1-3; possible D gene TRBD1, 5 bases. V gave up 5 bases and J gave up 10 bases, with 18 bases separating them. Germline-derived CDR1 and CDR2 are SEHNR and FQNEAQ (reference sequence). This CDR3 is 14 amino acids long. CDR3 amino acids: CASSITRGRSTIYF. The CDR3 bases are TGTGCCAGCAGCATCACGCGGGGACGGAGTACCATATATTTT.

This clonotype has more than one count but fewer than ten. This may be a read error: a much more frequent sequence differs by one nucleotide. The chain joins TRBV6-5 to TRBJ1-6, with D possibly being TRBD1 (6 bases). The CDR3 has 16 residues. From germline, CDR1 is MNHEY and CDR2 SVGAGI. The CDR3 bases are TGTGCCAGCAGTCACTCGAGCAGGGGCTATAATTCACCCCTCCACTTT. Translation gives CASSHSSRGYNSPLHF.

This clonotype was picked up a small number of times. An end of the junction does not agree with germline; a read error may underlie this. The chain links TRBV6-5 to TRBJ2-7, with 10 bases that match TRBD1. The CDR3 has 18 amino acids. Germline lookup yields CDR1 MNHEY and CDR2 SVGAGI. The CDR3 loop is CASSHSILAGQGTYEQYF. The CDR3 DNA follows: TGTGCCAGCAGTCACTCGATATTGGCGGGACAGGGGACTTACGAGCAGTACTTC.

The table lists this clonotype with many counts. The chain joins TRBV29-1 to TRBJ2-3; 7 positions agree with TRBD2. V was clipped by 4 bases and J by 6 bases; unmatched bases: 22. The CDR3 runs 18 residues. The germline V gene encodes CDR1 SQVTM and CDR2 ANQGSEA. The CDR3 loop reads CSVGGWGSTWGGVDTQYF. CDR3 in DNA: TGCAGCGTTGGAGGATGGGGTTCTACATGGGGGGGGGTGGATACGCAGTATTTT.

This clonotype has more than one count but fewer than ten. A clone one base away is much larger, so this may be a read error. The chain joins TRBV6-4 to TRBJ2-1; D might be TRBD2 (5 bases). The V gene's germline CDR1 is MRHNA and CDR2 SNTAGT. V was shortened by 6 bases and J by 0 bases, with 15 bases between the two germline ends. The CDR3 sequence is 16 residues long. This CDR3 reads CASSLSSGTSYNEQFF. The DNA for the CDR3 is TGTGCCAGCAGCCTCTCAAGCGGAACCTCCTACAATGAGCAGTTCTTC.

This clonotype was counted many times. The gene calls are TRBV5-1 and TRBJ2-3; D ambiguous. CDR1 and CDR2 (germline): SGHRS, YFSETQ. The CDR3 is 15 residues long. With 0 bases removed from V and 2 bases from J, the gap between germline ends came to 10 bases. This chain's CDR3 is CASSLATIFTDTQYF. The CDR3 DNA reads TGCGCCAGCAGCTTGGCGACAATATTCACAGATACGCAGTATTTT.

CDR3 nucleotides: TGCAGTGCTGGGGTAGCGGGAGGGGCCAATGAGCAGTTCTTC. Translation gives CSAGVAGGANEQFF. This sequence joins TRBV20-1 and TRBJ2-1, with 11 bases matching TRBD2. With 5 bases clipped from V and 6 bases from J, the junction kept 6 bases outside the gene matches. This CDR3 has 14 residues. Germline CDR1 and CDR2: DFQATT and SNEGSKA (reference sequence).

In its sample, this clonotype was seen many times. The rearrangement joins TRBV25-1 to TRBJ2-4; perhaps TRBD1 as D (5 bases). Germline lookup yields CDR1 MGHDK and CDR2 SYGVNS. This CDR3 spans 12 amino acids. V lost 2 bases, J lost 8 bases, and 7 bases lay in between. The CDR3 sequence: CASSEQGYIQYF. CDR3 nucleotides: TGTGCCAGCAGTGAACAGGGTTACATTCAGTACTTC.

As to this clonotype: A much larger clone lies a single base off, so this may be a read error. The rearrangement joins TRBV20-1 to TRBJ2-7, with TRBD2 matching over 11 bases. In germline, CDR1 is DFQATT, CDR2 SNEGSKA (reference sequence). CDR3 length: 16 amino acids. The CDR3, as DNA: TGCGGTGCTAGGGTTGCTCAACTAGCGGGAGTTGGGGAGCAGTACTTC. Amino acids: CGARVAQLAGVGEQYF.

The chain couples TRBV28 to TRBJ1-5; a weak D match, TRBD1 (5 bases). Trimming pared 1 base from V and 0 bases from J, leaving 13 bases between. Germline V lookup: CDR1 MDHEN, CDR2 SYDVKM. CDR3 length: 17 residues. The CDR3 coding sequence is TGTGCCAGCAGTTTATTAGGGACGGCTTATAGCAATCAGCCCCAGCATTTT. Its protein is CASSLLGTAYSNQPQHF. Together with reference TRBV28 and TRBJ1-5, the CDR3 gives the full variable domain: DVKVTQSSRYLVKRTGEKVFLECVQDMDHENMFWYRQDPGLGLRLIYFSYDVKMKEKGDIPEGYSVSREKKERFSLILESASTNQTSMYLCASSLLGTAYSNQPQHFGDGTRLSIL.

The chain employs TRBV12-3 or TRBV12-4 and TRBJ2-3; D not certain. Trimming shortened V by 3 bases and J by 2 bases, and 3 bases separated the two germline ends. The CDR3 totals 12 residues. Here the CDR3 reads CASSFTTDTQYF. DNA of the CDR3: TGTGCCAGCAGTTTCACCACAGATACGCAGTATTTT.

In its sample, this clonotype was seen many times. The CDR3 reads CSASYAGTVNSPLHF. Here the CDR3 DNA reads TGCAGTGCTAGCTACGCCGGGACAGTAAATTCACCCCTCCACTTT. The chain joins TRBV20-1 to TRBJ1-6; 7 positions match TRBD1. This CDR3 has 15 amino acids. The V gene's germline CDR1 is DFQATT and CDR2 SNEGSKA (reference sequence). V lost 3 bases, J lost 7 bases, and 9 bases stayed unmatched.

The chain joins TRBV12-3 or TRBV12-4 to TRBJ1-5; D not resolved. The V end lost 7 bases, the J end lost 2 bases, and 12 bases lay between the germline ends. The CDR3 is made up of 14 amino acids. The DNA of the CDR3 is TGTGCCAGCAATCCAGGAGTTGGCAATCAGCCCCAGCATTTT. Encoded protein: CASNPGVGNQPQHF.

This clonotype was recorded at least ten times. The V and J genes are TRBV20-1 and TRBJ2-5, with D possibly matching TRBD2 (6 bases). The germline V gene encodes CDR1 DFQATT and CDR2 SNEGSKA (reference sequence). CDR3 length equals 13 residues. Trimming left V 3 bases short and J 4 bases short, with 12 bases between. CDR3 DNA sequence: TGCAGTGCTAGGGTGGGGGGAGGAGAGACCCAGTACTTC. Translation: CSARVGGGETQYF.

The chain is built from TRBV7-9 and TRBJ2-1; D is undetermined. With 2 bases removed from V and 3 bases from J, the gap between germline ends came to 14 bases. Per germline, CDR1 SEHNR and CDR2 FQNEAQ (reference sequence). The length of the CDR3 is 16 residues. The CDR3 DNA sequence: TGTGCCAGCAGCTTAACACCCGGGCCTGTCTACAATGAGCAGTTCTTC. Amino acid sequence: CASSLTPGPVYNEQFF. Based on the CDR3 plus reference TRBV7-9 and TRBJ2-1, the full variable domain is DTGVSQNPRHKITKRGQNVTFRCDPISEHNRLYWYRQTLGQGPEFLTYFQNEAQLEKSRLLSDRFSAERPKGSFSTLEIQRTEQGDSAMYLCASSLTPGPVYNEQFFGPGTRLTVL.

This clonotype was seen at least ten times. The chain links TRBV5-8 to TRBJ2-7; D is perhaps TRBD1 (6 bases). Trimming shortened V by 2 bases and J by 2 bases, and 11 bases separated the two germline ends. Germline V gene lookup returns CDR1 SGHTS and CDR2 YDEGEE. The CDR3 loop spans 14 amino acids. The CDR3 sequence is CASSFGRGAYEQYF. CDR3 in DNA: TGTGCCAGCAGCTTTGGCAGGGGCGCCTACGAGCAGTACTTC.

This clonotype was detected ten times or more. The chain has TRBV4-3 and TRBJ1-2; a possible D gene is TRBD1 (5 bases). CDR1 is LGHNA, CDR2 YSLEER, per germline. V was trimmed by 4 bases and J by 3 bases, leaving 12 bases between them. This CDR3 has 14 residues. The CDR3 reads CASSRGDGHYGYTF. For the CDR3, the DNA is TGCGCCAGCAGCCGGGGGGACGGGCACTATGGCTACACCTTC.

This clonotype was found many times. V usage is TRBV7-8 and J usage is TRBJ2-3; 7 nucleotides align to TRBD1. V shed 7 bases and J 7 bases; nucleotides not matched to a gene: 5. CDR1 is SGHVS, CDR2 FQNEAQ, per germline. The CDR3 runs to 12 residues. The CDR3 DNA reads TGTGCCAGCATGCCGGACAGGCATACGCAGTATTTT. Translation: CASMPDRHTQYF.

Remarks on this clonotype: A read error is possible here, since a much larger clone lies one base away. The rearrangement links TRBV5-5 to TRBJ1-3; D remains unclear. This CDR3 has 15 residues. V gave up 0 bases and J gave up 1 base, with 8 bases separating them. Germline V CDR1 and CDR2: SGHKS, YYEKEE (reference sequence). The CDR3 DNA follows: TGTGCCAGCAGCTTGGTAGGTTCGTCTGGAAACACCATATATTTT. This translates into CASSLVGSSGNTIYF.